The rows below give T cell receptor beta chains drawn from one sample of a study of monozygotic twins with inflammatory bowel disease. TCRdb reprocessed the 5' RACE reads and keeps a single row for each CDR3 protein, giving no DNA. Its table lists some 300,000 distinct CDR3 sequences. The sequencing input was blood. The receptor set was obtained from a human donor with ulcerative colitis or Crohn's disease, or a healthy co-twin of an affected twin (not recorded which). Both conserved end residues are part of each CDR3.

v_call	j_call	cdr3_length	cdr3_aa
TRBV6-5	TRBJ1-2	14	CASSLTGVKDGYTF
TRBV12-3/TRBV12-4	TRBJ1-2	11	CASRSGGGYTF
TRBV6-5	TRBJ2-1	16	CASSTRRDRANNEQFF
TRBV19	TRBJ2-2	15	CASSPGQGRSGELFF
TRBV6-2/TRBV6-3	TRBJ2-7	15	CASSTLAGVTYEQYF
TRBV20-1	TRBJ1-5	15	CSAERGDNLNQPQHF
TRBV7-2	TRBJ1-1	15	CASSLVGPGNTEAFF
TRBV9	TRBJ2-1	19	CASSVGLAGLGSSYNEQFF
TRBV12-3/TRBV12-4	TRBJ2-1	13	CASGRPVVHEQFF
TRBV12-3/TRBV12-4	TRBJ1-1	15	CASSLVVTLNTEAFF
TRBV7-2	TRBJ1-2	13	CASSREQIYGYTF
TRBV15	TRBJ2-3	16	CATSSGGQGATDTQYF
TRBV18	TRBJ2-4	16	CASSPPEMGFGNIQYF
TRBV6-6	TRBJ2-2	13	CASSYYSGGELFF
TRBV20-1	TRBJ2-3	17	CSARPGGAIRSTDTQYF
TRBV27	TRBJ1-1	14	CASSLIAGNTEAFF
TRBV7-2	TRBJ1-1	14	CASKVTRMGTEAFF
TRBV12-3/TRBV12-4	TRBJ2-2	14	CASSFGLITGELFF
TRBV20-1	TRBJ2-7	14	CSARGPGQSGEQYF
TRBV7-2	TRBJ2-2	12	CASSLEPGELFF
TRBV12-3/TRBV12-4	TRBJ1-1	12	CASSLPSTEAFF
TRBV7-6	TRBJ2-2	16	CASSLRSNANTGELFF
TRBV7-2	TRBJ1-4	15	CASSSGWGVMEKLFF
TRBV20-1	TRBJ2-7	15	CSARDRSGRALEQYF
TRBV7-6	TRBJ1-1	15	CASSLGDRRDTEAFF
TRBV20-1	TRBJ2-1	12	CSPSGRANEQFF
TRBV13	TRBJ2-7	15	CASSLGGTGSWEQYF
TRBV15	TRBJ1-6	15	CATSRGSLGLSPLHF
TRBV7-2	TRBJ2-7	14	CASSPHQAIYEQYF
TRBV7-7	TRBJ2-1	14	CASSLSRLSDEQFF
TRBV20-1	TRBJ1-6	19	CSARSGQRWGQENNSPLHF
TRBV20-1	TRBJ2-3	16	CSAPNLAGGHADTQYF
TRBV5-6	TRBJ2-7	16	CASSLNGAGQGNEQYF
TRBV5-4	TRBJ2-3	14	CASSLPRNGDTQYF
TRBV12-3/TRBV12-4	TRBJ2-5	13	CASSYRGEETQYF
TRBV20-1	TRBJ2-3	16	CSAAPGTKSRSDTQYF
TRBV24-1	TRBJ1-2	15	CATRESGGGNYGYTF
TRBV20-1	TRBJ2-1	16	CSARAIIAGGLSEQFF
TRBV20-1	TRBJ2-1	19	CSARGGRQRGGDDYNEQFF
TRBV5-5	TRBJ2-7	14	CASSLAFSSYEQYF
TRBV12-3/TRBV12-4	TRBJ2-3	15	CASSRDRRAGDTQYF
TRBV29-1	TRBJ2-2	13	CSVGQRNTGELFF
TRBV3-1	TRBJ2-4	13	CASSASTAPIQYF
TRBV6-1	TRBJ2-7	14	CASSRDRAAREQYF
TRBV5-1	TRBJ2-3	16	CASSLDGQGGTDTQYF
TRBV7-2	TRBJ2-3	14	CASSLRTPPDTQYF
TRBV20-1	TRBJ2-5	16	CSARDVGGTSQETQYF
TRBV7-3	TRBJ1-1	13	CASSRGLSTEAFF
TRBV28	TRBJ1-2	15	CASSLPQGASYGYTF
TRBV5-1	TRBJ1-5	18	CASSHKGPPPPYDQPQHF
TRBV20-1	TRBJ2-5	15	CSATTGTSGGETQYF
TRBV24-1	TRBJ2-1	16	CATSDTSGRAYYEQFF
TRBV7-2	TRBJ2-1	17	CASSLSGDRWGQWEQFF